The clone carrying this T cell receptor (beta chain) appeared many times. Germline V lookup: CDR1 SQVTM, CDR2 ANQGSEA. Trimming left V 7 bases short and J 7 bases short, with 13 bases between. The CDR3 has 12 residues. This record comes from a study of T cell repertoires in cytomegalovirus infection. Across the whole study: An indication of both CMV infection and matching HLA type came from public TCR beta signatures.

MiXCR, run by TCRdb on the reads, gives a single entry per CDR3 protein. The sample has around 210,000 distinct CDR3 sequences; around 6.4% are singletons. Sequences were obtained from PBMCs. The chain couples TRBV29-1 to TRBJ1-4, with a tentative D call TRBD1 (5 bases). The source is a human donor in good health (CMV status not recorded). Some clones in this sample may be carry-over from other donors' samples. The chain's CDR3 is CSAGLPGEKLFF. CDR3 in DNA: TGCAGCGCGGGACTACCAGGTGAAAAACTGTTTTTT.